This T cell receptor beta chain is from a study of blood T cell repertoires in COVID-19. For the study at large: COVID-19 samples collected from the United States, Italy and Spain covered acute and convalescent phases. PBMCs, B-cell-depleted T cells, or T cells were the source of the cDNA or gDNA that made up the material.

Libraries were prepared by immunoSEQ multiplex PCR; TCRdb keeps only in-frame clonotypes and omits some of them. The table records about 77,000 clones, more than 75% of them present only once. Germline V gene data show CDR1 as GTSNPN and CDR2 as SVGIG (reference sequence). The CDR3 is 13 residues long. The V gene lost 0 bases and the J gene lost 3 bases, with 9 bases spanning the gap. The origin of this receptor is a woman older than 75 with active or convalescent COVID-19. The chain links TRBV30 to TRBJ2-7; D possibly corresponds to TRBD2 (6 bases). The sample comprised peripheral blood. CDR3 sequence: CAWSVAGGYEQYF. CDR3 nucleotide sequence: TGTGCCTGGAGTGTAGCCGGGGGCTACGAGCAGTACTTC.